Following are 22 T cell receptor beta chains from one sample sequenced in a study of T cells expressing NK-cell markers. With the 5' RACE reads reprocessed, TCRdb shows one record per CDR3 protein and no DNA. The sample totals fewer than 400,000 distinct CDR3 sequences. The sequenced sample consisted of blood T cells: a sorted CD56 or NKG2C T cell subset, CD4+ or CD8+ T cells, or bulk PBMC T cells (not recorded which). These receptors were collected from a man aged 18-75 years in good health.

The rearrangement links TRBV9 to TRBJ1-5; there is no DNA to check the TCRdb D call of TRBD1. CDR1 and CDR2 from the germline V gene are SGDLS and YYNGEE. This CDR3 region has 14 residues. The CDR3: CASSPRQGDQPQHF.

This rearrangement joins TRBV6-1 to TRBJ1-5; the TCRdb D gene call, TRBD1, has no DNA to confirm it. CDR3 size: 14 residues. Germline V lookup: CDR1 MNHNS, CDR2 SASEGT. Here the CDR3 reads CASRPGTGNQPQHF.

The rearrangement uses TRBV5-1 and TRBJ1-1; the D call of TRBD1 rests on TCRdb alone, since no DNA is present to check it. The germline CDR1 and CDR2 sequences are SGHRS and YFSETQ. The CDR3 extends over 13 amino acids. This chain's CDR3 is CASSLRVGGEAFF.

The chain employs TRBV5-1 and TRBJ2-5; TCRdb selects TRBD2, and the lack of DNA leaves this call unchecked. The CDR3 loop spans 16 amino acids. Germline V gene sequence: CDR1 SGHRS, CDR2 YFSETQ. The chain's CDR3 is CASSLGSSGGEETQYF.

The V gene is TRBV2, the J gene TRBJ2-3. This CDR3 comprises 15 residues. Germline loops: CDR1 SNHLY, CDR2 FYNNEI. CDR3 region: CASTPAPSTRDTQYF.

V usage is TRBV29-1 and J usage is TRBJ2-3; TCRdb lists TRBD1, though no DNA is available to test this call. This CDR3 comprises 15 residues. Germline V CDR1 and CDR2: SQVTM, ANQGSEA. This CDR3 reads CSVTVGGHSTDTQYF.

The V and J genes are TRBV6-1 and TRBJ2-1; TCRdb's D call, TRBD2, is unchecked because there is no DNA. Looked up from germline, CDR1 is MNHNS and CDR2 is SASEGT. The CDR3 has 16 residues. The CDR3 reads CASRRLGAGPYNEQFF.

This chain links TRBV21-1 with TRBJ2-7; the TCRdb D gene call, TRBD1, has no DNA to confirm it. TRBV21-1 is deemed a pseudogene. The CDR3 totals 15 residues. CDR3 amino acids: CASSNPKGGSYEQYF.

V is TRBV7-9 and J is TRBJ1-1. The CDR3 sequence is 13 residues long. The germline V gene has CDR1 SEHNR and CDR2 FQNEAQ (reference sequence). CDR3 in amino acids: CASSLMYDTEAFF.

The chain is built from TRBV5-1 and TRBJ1-1; TCRdb's D call, TRBD1, is unchecked because there is no DNA. The CDR3 is made up of 14 amino acids. Germline V gene lookup returns CDR1 SGHRS and CDR2 YFSETQ. The CDR3 is CASSWGGTGTEAFF.

The V call is TRBV5-1, the J call TRBJ2-5; TCRdb returns TRBD2, unconfirmable since there is no DNA. CDR3 length: 15 residues. Germline V lookup: CDR1 SGHRS, CDR2 YFSETQ. This CDR3 is CASSFNSGGFETQYF.

V and J are TRBV5-1 and TRBJ2-3; TCRdb proposes TRBD2, but this gene call is untestable without DNA. This CDR3 contains 14 residues. The V gene's germline CDR1 is SGHRS and CDR2 YFSETQ. The CDR3 protein is CASSLAGLVDTQYF. Based on the CDR3 plus reference TRBV5-1 and TRBJ2-3, the full variable domain is KAGVTQTPRYLIKTRGQQVTLSCSPISGHRSVSWYQQTPGQGLQFLFEYFSETQRNKGNFPGRFSGRQFSNSRSEMNVSTLELGDSALYLCASSLAGLVDTQYFGPGTRLTVL.

The chain links TRBV19 to TRBJ1-5; the D gene TCRdb calls, TRBD1, cannot be checked with no DNA. This CDR3 has 15 amino acids. CDR1 and CDR2 from the germline V gene are LNHDA and SQIVND (reference sequence). The CDR3 is CASSSPRQGNQPQHF.

The chain recombines TRBV12-3 or TRBV12-4 with TRBJ2-4; the TCRdb D gene call, TRBD1, has no DNA to confirm it. The CDR3 contains 16 residues. CDR3 in amino acids: CASSAWGGVSKNIQYF.

The rearrangement links TRBV2 to TRBJ1-5; TCRdb's D call of TRBD1 is untestable without DNA. Germline CDR1 and CDR2: SNHLY and FYNNEI. The CDR3 has 15 amino acids. The CDR3 reads CASTLNTGTRQPQHF.

The rearrangement joins TRBV6-6 to TRBJ2-5. Germline V lookup: CDR1 MNHNY, CDR2 SVGAGI (reference sequence). The CDR3 consists of 12 residues. The CDR3 loop reads CASSRLQETQYF.

The chain is built from TRBV6-1 and TRBJ2-2; absent DNA, TCRdb's TRBD1 call cannot be checked. The CDR3 contains 15 residues. The V gene's germline CDR1 is MNHNS and CDR2 SASEGT. CDR3 loop: CASTIQQDITGELFF.

The V gene is TRBV14, the J gene TRBJ2-7; no DNA is available, so the TRBD1 call from TCRdb remains unchecked. Germline V gives CDR1 SGHDN, CDR2 FVKESK. The CDR3 extends over 14 amino acids. This chain's CDR3 is CASSFRDRVTQQYF.

V usage is TRBV29-1 and J usage is TRBJ1-1; the D gene TCRdb calls, TRBD1, cannot be checked with no DNA. Germline lookup yields CDR1 SQVTM and CDR2 ANQGSEA. The CDR3 length is 17 residues. The CDR3 is CSVGYRGRSVNLPGAFF. Using reference TRBV29-1 and TRBJ1-1 for the parts outside the CDR3, the full variable domain is SAVISQKPSRDICQRGTSLTIQCQVDSQVTMMFWYRQQPGQSLTLIATANQGSEATYESGFVIDKFPISRPNLTFSTLTVSNMSPEDSSIYLCSVGYRGRSVNLPGAFFGQGTRLTVV.

This CDR3 is CASSEMVVGAETQYF. J is TRBJ2-5 and V is TRBV2; TCRdb names TRBD1, which stays unverified in the absence of DNA. The CDR3 loop spans 15 amino acids. Looked up from germline, CDR1 is SNHLY and CDR2 is FYNNEI.

V and J are TRBV4-2 and TRBJ2-1; TCRdb picks TRBD1, but there is no DNA to check that call. The CDR3 runs 16 residues. In germline, CDR1 is LGHNA, CDR2 YNFKEQ. Here the CDR3 reads CASSRTGTLSYNEQFF.

The chain carries TRBV12-3 or TRBV12-4 and TRBJ1-5; no DNA is available, so the TRBD1 call from TCRdb remains unchecked. The length of the CDR3 is 16 residues. CDR3 protein: CASSSRQGGGDQPQHF.